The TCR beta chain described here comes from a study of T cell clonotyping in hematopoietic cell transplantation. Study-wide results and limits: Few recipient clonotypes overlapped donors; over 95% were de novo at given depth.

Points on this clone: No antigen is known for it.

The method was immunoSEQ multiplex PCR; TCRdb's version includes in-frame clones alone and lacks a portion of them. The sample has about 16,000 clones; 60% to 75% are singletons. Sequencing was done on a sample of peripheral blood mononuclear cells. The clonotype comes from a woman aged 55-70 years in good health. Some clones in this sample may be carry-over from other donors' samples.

The CDR3: CSVEDSGGVLNTEAFF. The DNA of the CDR3 is TGCAGCGTTGAAGATTCAGGGGGTGTACTGAACACTGAAGCTTTCTTT. The V gene is TRBV29-1, the J gene TRBJ1-1; 7 nucleotides line up with TRBD1. CDR3 size: 16 residues. Germline V lookup: CDR1 SQVTM, CDR2 ANQGSEA. V was clipped by 0 bases and J by 0 bases; unmatched bases: 7.